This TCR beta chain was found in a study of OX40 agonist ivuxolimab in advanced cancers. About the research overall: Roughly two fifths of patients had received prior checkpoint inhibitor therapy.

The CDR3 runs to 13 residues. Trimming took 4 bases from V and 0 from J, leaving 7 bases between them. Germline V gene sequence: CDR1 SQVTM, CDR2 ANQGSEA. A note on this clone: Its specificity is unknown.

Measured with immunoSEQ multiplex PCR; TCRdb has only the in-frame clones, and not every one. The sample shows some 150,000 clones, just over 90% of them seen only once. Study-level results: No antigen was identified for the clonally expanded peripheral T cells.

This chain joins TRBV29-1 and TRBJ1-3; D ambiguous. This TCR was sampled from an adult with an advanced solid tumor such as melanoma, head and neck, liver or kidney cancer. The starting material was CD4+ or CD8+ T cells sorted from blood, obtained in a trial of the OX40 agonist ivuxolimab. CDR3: CSVAGVSGNTIYF. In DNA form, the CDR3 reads TGCAGCGTTGCGGGCGTCTCTGGAAACACCATATATTTT. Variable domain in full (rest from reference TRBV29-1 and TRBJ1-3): SAVISQKPSRDICQRGTSLTIQCQVDSQVTMMFWYRQQPGQSLTLIATANQGSEATYESGFVIDKFPISRPNLTFSTLTVSNMSPEDSSIYLCSVAGVSGNTIYFGEGSWLTVV.